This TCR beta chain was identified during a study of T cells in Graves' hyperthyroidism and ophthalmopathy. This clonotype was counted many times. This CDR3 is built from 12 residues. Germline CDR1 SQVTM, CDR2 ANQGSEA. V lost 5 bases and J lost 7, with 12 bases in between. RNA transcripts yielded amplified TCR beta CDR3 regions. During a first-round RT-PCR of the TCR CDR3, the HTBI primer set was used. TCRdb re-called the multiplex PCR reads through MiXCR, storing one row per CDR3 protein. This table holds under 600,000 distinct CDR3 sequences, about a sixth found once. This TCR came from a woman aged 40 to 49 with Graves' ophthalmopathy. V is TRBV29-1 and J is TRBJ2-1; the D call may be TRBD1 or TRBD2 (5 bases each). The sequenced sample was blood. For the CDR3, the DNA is TGCAGCGTTCGGGGCGAATGGAATGAGCAGTTCTTC. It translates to CSVRGEWNEQFF.